One sample yielded the 30 T cell receptor beta chains listed below, sequenced in a study of identical twins. One entry per CDR3 protein, called by TCRdb with MiXCR from the 5' RACE reads. The sample lists approximately 300,000 distinct CDR3 sequences, roughly 10% occurring once. This same sample was also part of a study on yellow fever vaccine responses in identical twins.

The specimen sequenced was CD8+ T cells sorted from blood. These receptors were taken from a woman younger than 30 in good health.

The gene calls are TRBV7-9 and TRBJ2-3, with TRBD1 identical over 11 bases. Germline trimming cut 6 bases from V and 2 bases from J; bases unmatched to any gene: 7. Germline CDR1 reads SEHNR; CDR2 reads FQNEAQ (reference sequence). CDR3 length: 16 amino acids. This chain's CDR3 is CASSSPDRGPTDTQYF. The DNA for the CDR3 is TGTGCCAGCAGTTCCCCGGACAGGGGGCCCACAGATACGCAGTATTTT.

The rearrangement joins TRBV27 to TRBJ2-7; 7 bases match TRBD1. Unmatched junction bases numbered 11, after V lost 6 bases and J lost 3 bases. This CDR3 is 15 amino acids long. The V gene's germline CDR1 is MNHEY and CDR2 SMNVEV (reference sequence). The CDR3 DNA reads as TGTGCCAGCAGCGGTACAGGGGTCACCGTCTACGAGCAGTACTTC. It encodes CASSGTGVTVYEQYF.

This clonotype has more than one count but fewer than ten. CDR3 amino acids: CASSFTSGVGGETQYF. The DNA of the CDR3 is TGTGCCAGCAGTTTCACTAGCGGGGTAGGGGGAGAGACCCAGTACTTC. The rearrangement links TRBV12-3 or TRBV12-4 to TRBJ2-5; 10 bases agree with TRBD2. The CDR3 sequence is 16 residues long. With 3 bases clipped from V and 4 bases from J, the junction kept 8 bases outside the gene matches.

In this sample, this clonotype turned up a few times. The chain uses TRBV23-1 and TRBJ2-1; tentative D call: TRBD2 (5 bases). TRBV23-1 is an ORF, and what it does is uncertain. The germline V and J ends were trimmed by 2 bases and 3 bases, with 8 bases remaining between them. The CDR3 runs 14 residues. CDR3 sequence reads: CASSQERVYNEQFF. In nucleotides, the CDR3 is TGCGCCAGCAGTCAAGAGAGGGTCTACAATGAGCAGTTCTTC.

A few counts support this clonotype. V and J are TRBV6-2 or TRBV6-3 and TRBJ1-1; no definite D call. V gave up 2 bases and J gave up 7 bases, with 17 bases separating them. The CDR3 totals 15 residues. In germline, CDR1 is MNHEY, CDR2 SVGEGT. CDR3 sequence reads: CASSYPLGQQIEAFF. The CDR3 DNA reads TGTGCCAGCAGTTACCCTCTCGGCCAACAGATTGAAGCTTTCTTT.

The J gene is TRBJ2-5, the V gene TRBV13, with a weak D call TRBD1 (6 bases). The V gene's germline CDR1 is PRHDT and CDR2 FYEKMQ (reference sequence). The V gene lost 5 bases and the J gene lost 5 bases, with 21 bases spanning the gap. The CDR3 runs to 16 residues. The chain's CDR3 is CASSLNRDTPRETQYF. The CDR3 DNA is TGTGCCAGCAGCCTTAACCGGGACACCCCTCGGGAGACCCAGTACTTC.

V and J are TRBV18 and TRBJ2-5; D might be TRBD1 (5 bases). This CDR3 has 13 amino acids. The germline gives CDR1 KGHSH, CDR2 LQKENI. V was trimmed by 5 bases and J by 4 bases, leaving 11 bases between them. CDR3 DNA: TGTGCCAGCTCATCCGGACACGGAGAGACCCAGTACTTC. Translation gives CASSSGHGETQYF.

V is TRBV7-9 and J is TRBJ2-1, with D possibly matching TRBD2 (5 bases). Trimming removed 2 bases from V and 8 bases from J, with 16 bases in between. The germline gives CDR1 SEHNR, CDR2 FQNEAQ (reference sequence). There are 15 residues in the CDR3. The CDR3 reads CASSLLGPSRDEQFF. CDR3 nucleotide sequence: TGTGCCAGCAGCTTATTAGGTCCTAGCCGGGATGAGCAGTTCTTC.

This clonotype was recorded at least ten times. V is TRBV6-1 and J is TRBJ2-3; D is ambiguous. Germline assignment: CDR1 MNHNS and CDR2 SASEGT. This CDR3 spans 15 amino acids. Trimming removed 3 bases from V and 3 bases from J, with 13 bases in between. The CDR3, as DNA: TGTGCCAGCAGTGAGACACCCTTAGGGACAGATACGCAGTATTTT. This gives the protein CASSETPLGTDTQYF.

This clonotype was counted many times. This chain links TRBV4-3 with TRBJ2-2, with 9 bases aligning to TRBD2. V shed 0 bases and J 0 bases; nucleotides not matched to a gene: 8. Germline V gene data show CDR1 as LGHNA and CDR2 as YSLEER. This CDR3 region has 19 residues. The CDR3 reads CASSQEVVSGRPNTGELFF. The CDR3 DNA is TGCGCCAGCAGCCAAGAGGTGGTTAGCGGGAGACCGAACACCGGGGAGCTGTTTTTT.

The sample holds many counts of this clonotype. Here the CDR3 reads CASTRETSGSYEQYF. CDR3 DNA sequence: TGTGCCAGCACCCGTGAGACTAGCGGGAGTTACGAGCAGTACTTC. The chain couples TRBV28 to TRBJ2-7; 12 positions match TRBD2. V shed 7 bases and J 4 bases; nucleotides not matched to a gene: 8. Germline lookup yields CDR1 MDHEN and CDR2 SYDVKM. The CDR3 contains 15 residues.

V is TRBV10-3 and J is TRBJ2-7; possibly TRBD2 for D (6 bases). Germline CDR1 reads ENHRY; CDR2 reads SYGVKD. V was pared by 4 bases and J by 1 base, with 11 bases between. The CDR3 contains 14 residues. CDR3 region: CAISGTDYSYEQYF. The CDR3, as DNA: TGTGCCATCAGTGGTACGGACTATTCCTACGAGCAGTACTTC.

The V gene is TRBV4-2, the J gene TRBJ2-1; TRBD1 matches 9 bases. The germline V gene encodes CDR1 LGHNA and CDR2 YNFKEQ. V dropped 5 bases and J dropped 8; count of bases not matched to a gene: 10. The CDR3 contains 15 residues. CDR3 residues: CASSDRDRALDEQFF. CDR3 bases: TGTGCCAGCAGCGACCGGGACAGGGCTCTCGATGAGCAGTTCTTC.

This clonotype was picked up many times. This rearrangement joins TRBV7-6 to TRBJ2-2; D gene ambiguous. V gave up 5 bases and J gave up 4 bases, with 8 bases separating them. Per the germline V gene, CDR1 is SGHVS and CDR2 is FNYEAQ. This CDR3 is 13 amino acids long. Here the CDR3 reads CASSPPLTGELFF. In DNA, the CDR3 is TGTGCCAGCAGCCCTCCCCTCACCGGGGAGCTGTTTTTT.

This clonotype was detected ten times or more. The junction differs from germline at one of its ends, possibly a read error. The chain uses TRBV12-3 or TRBV12-4 and TRBJ2-6; D could derive from TRBD1 or TRBD2 (6 bases each). The CDR3 is made up of 12 amino acids. CDR3 amino acids: CASSFLRGQGAF. DNA for the CDR3: TGTGCCAGCAGTTTCCTCCGGGGGCAGGGCGCTTTC.

This clonotype has a handful of counts. The CDR3 loop reads CASSPRTANQPQHF. For the CDR3, the DNA is TGTGCCAGCAGCCCGCGGACAGCCAATCAGCCCCAGCATTTT. The chain employs TRBV5-5 and TRBJ1-5, with a tentative D call TRBD1 (6 bases). V lost 4 bases, J lost 3 bases, and 11 bases lay in between. From germline, CDR1 is SGHKS and CDR2 YYEKEE (reference sequence). The CDR3 has 14 amino acids.

This clonotype was picked up a small number of times. The V gene is TRBV7-2, the J gene TRBJ2-7; D is unresolved. Germline-derived CDR1 and CDR2 are SGHTA and FQGNSA. With 2 bases removed from V and 0 bases from J, the gap between germline ends came to 14 bases. CDR3 length equals 16 residues. The CDR3 region has the DNA TGTGCCAGCAGCTTACCCGGCGGATTCTTCTCCTACGAGCAGTACTTC. Translating it yields CASSLPGGFFSYEQYF.

The chain has TRBV2 and TRBJ2-1; perhaps TRBD2 as D (6 bases). From germline, CDR1 is SNHLY and CDR2 FYNNEI. Trimming took 10 bases from V and 3 from J, leaving 28 bases between them. The CDR3 is made up of 18 amino acids. The CDR3 reads CATLVASEGLGHYNEQFF. DNA of the CDR3: TGTGCCACCCTGGTTGCTAGCGAAGGCCTAGGACACTACAATGAGCAGTTCTTC.

The chain recombines TRBV6-5 with TRBJ1-1; tentatively, D is TRBD1 (5 bases). The V gene lost 1 base and the J gene lost 6 bases, with 15 bases spanning the gap. Germline V lookup: CDR1 MNHEY, CDR2 SVGAGI. The CDR3 is made up of 15 amino acids. CDR3 loop: CASSYFTGPGAEAFF. As DNA, the CDR3 is TGTGCCAGCAGTTACTTCACAGGCCCCGGGGCTGAAGCTTTCTTT.

This clonotype showed up just a few times. The CDR3 nucleotides are TGTGCCAGCAGTCTAACTAGCGGCCCCCAAGAGACCCAGTACTTC. Residues: CASSLTSGPQETQYF. V is TRBV28 and J is TRBJ2-5; 8 bases line up with TRBD2. Per germline, CDR1 MDHEN and CDR2 SYDVKM. The CDR3 totals 15 residues. Trimming took 5 bases from V and 1 from J; bases not matched to a gene: 6.

This clonotype was observed many times. The chain combines TRBV27 with TRBJ1-1; a weak D match, TRBD1 (5 bases). Trimming left V 6 bases short and J 1 base short, with 9 bases between. The CDR3 covers 13 residues. Germline CDR1 is MNHEY and CDR2 is SMNVEV (reference sequence). The CDR3: CASSPRGNTEAFF. The CDR3, as DNA: TGTGCCAGCAGCCCTAGGGGGAACACTGAAGCTTTCTTT.

V usage is TRBV10-3 and J usage is TRBJ2-7; TRBD1 might be the D (6 bases). The ends were cut back, 4 bases at V and 5 bases at J, with 15 bases in the middle. This CDR3 contains 14 residues. Germline V gene data show CDR1 as ENHRY and CDR2 as SYGVKD. CDR3 in amino acids: CAISGRPQGNEQYF. The CDR3, as DNA: TGTGCCATCAGTGGCAGGCCCCAGGGGAACGAGCAGTACTTC.

This clonotype was found a few times. The chain carries TRBV24-1 and TRBJ2-5; D call uncertain. CDR3 length: 11 residues. Germline assignment: CDR1 KGHDR and CDR2 SFDVKD. V was cut by 4 bases and J by 7 bases, with 6 bases left in between. The CDR3, as DNA: TGTGCCACCAGTGACGCAGGGACCCAGTACTTC. This codes for CATSDAGTQYF.

V is TRBV7-6 and J is TRBJ2-5; no clear D gene. Trimming pared 2 bases from V and 0 bases from J, leaving 7 bases between. Germline CDR1 is SGHVS and CDR2 is FNYEAQ. CDR3 size: 14 residues. The CDR3 here is CASSLFGYQETQYF. The DNA of the CDR3 is TGTGCCAGCAGCTTATTCGGGTACCAAGAGACCCAGTACTTC.

V is TRBV6-6 and J is TRBJ1-1; no reliable D call. Germline CDR1 and CDR2: MNHNY and SVGAGI (reference sequence). V lost 5 bases and J lost 9, with 10 bases in between. This CDR3 spans 11 amino acids. CDR3 region: CASSPGSQAFF. For the CDR3, the DNA is TGTGCCAGCAGTCCGGGTTCCCAAGCTTTCTTT.

This clonotype came up a few times. The chain uses TRBV4-2 and TRBJ2-5; no reliable D call. Germline loops: CDR1 LGHNA, CDR2 YNFKEQ. V shed 2 bases and J shed 2 bases, with 15 bases lying between them. The CDR3 is 16 residues long. The CDR3 spells CASSQYITRQQETQYF. The DNA of the CDR3 is TGTGCCAGCAGCCAATATATCACACGCCAACAAGAGACCCAGTACTTC.

This clonotype has only a few counts. The chain employs TRBV20-1 and TRBJ2-3, with D hard to call. V was trimmed by 1 base and J by 7 bases, leaving 12 bases between them. CDR1 and CDR2 (germline): DFQATT, SNEGSKA (reference sequence). The CDR3 runs to 13 residues. CDR3 residues: CSARALESYTQYF. The CDR3 DNA is TGCAGTGCTAGAGCCCTGGAGAGTTATACGCAGTATTTT.

At least ten counts were recorded for this clonotype. The chain couples TRBV7-9 to TRBJ1-5; TRBD1 might be the D (5 bases). The CDR3 runs to 14 residues. Germline CDR1 SEHNR, CDR2 FQNEAQ (reference sequence). V lost 0 bases, J lost 5 bases, and 8 bases lay in between. The CDR3 is CASSLASGDQPQHF. The CDR3 region has the DNA TGTGCCAGCAGCTTAGCGTCGGGGGATCAGCCCCAGCATTTT. Variable domain in full (rest from reference TRBV7-9 and TRBJ1-5): DTGVSQNPRHKITKRGQNVTFRCDPISEHNRLYWYRQTLGQGPEFLTYFQNEAQLEKSRLLSDRFSAERPKGSFSTLEIQRTEQGDSAMYLCASSLASGDQPQHFGDGTRLSIL.

This clonotype was picked up many times. This chain links TRBV7-9 with TRBJ2-7; 7 positions agree with TRBD1. Per the germline V gene, CDR1 is SEHNR and CDR2 is FQNEAQ (reference sequence). The CDR3 runs to 15 residues. V lost 5 bases, J lost 3 bases, and 10 bases stayed unmatched. The CDR3 DNA is TGTGCCAGCAGCCCGCTTTCACAGGGGATCTACGAGCAGTACTTC. Amino acid sequence: CASSPLSQGIYEQYF. The full variable domain, in which reference TRBV7-9 and TRBJ2-7 provide the parts outside the CDR3, is DTGVSQNPRHKITKRGQNVTFRCDPISEHNRLYWYRQTLGQGPEFLTYFQNEAQLEKSRLLSDRFSAERPKGSFSTLEIQRTEQGDSAMYLCASSPLSQGIYEQYFGPGTRLTVT.

The table lists this clonotype with a few counts. The chain uses TRBV4-2 and TRBJ2-4; D unclear. Germline lookup yields CDR1 LGHNA and CDR2 YNFKEQ. V was clipped by 1 base and J by 9 bases, with 10 bases between them. The CDR3 spans 13 residues. The CDR3 DNA follows: TGTGCCAGCAGCCAAGTTCTGGATTTCATTCAGTACTTC. Amino acid sequence: CASSQVLDFIQYF.